The TCR beta chain under discussion was sequenced for a study of CD8 T cells in ankylosing spondylitis (dated by TCRdb to 2016 to 2017). About the study as a whole: The study profiled T cell receptor beta repertoires in healthy donors and ankylosing spondylitis patients to find disease-linked TCR variants. The whole study cohort included 108 healthy donors and 25 ankylosing spondylitis patients. Peripheral blood was sampled, and synovial fluid was also collected from ankylosing spondylitis patients.

General study outcomes and caveats: Blood from ankylosing spondylitis patients appeared to be characterized by a TCR beta motif composed of about eight highly homologous amino acid variants. A CD8+ phenotype was shown by the disease-linked clones, which were found at relatively low frequencies in peripheral blood. Some motif variants had previously been reported in the synovial fluid and blood of reactive arthritis patients, which suggests shared mechanisms of disease initiation. Significant enrichment of the disease-linked clones was reported in matched synovial fluid samples from ankylosing spondylitis patients.

Instrument used: Illumina HiSeq 2500. Quantitative 5'-RACE with molecular barcodes was used to prepare TCR beta libraries. The paper's data handling went like this. To identify disease-linked TCR variants, a new computational method was used, one built on a probabilistic model of VDJ rearrangement. TCRdb reprocessed the public reads (quality trimming at Q25 with fastp, clone calling with MiXCR) and kept in-frame beta chains. Entries are consolidated by CDR3 protein sequence, retaining the most common genes and DNA. TCRdb, not the authors, supplied the V and J calls. In all, the sample holds about 400,000 distinct CDR3 sequences, and approximately 20% of those were seen once. The ten top clones hold around 17% of the sample. With regard to this clonotype: The antigen this receptor binds is unknown. Per-base qualities were not stored, and no clone one base away is much larger.

The clonotype originates from a male donor with ankylosing spondylitis. The specimen was blood, either unsorted or a sorted T cell fraction (not recorded which).

The CDR3 protein: CATSRTSGRGQETQYF. The DNA sequence is given as TGTGCCACCAGCAGGACTAGCGGGAGAGGACAAGAGACCCAGTACTTC. The chain is made from TRBV15 and TRBJ2-5; 12 nucleotides in the junction match TRBD2. Germline trimming amounts to 3 bases on V and 2 bases on J, with 4 as the count of junction bases outside the gene matches. CDR1 is given as LNHNV and CDR2 as YYDKDF, both from the germline V gene (reference sequence). The CDR3 covers 16 residues, taking in both the cysteine and the phenylalanine. Left in the record is the CDR3 DNA by itself, 48 bases read in frame from the first base.